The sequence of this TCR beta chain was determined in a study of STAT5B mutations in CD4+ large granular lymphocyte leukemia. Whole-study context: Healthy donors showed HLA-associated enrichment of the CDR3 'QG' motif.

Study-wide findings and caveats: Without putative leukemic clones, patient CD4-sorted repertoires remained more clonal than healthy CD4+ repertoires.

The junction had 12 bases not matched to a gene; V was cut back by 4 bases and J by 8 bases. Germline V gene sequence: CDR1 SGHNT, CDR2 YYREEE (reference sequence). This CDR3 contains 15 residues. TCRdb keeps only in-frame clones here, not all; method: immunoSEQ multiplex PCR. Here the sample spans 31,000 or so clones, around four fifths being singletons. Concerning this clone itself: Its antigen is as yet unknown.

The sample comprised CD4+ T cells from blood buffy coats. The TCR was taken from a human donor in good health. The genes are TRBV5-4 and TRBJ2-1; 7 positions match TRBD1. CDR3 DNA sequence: TGTGCCAGCAGCATGGGACAGAGGTTGGTCGATGAGCAGTTCTTC. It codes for CASSMGQRLVDEQFF.